The 24 T cell receptor beta chains below were found in one sample sequenced in a study of cytomegalovirus exposure and HLA in healthy donors. PCR involved 60 Vbeta and 13 Jbeta primers. TCRdb's copy holds only in-frame clones and misses some; the assay was immunoSEQ multiplex PCR. The table has around 200,000 clones, roughly 79% seen once; the top ten hold 1.6%. Material for sequencing was PBMCs. The receptors derive from a woman aged 18-29 years in good health and CMV-seronegative.

The V and J genes are TRBV30 and TRBJ2-1; D remains ambiguous. CDR3 length equals 13 residues. Trimming cost V 0 bases and J 6 bases, with 9 bases left between them. Germline V CDR1 and CDR2: GTSNPN, SVGIG (reference sequence). The CDR3 sequence: CAWSVFTSNEQFF. The CDR3 nucleotides read TGTGCCTGGAGTGTCTTTACGAGCAATGAGCAGTTCTTC.

The chain recombines TRBV5-1 with TRBJ2-6; tentatively, D is TRBD1 (6 bases). V was clipped by 4 bases and J by 4 bases, with 12 bases between them. The germline V gene encodes CDR1 SGHRS and CDR2 YFSETQ. This CDR3 is built from 15 residues. CDR3 residues: CASSNTGPGANVLTF. The CDR3 DNA is TGCGCCAGCAGCAATACAGGGCCAGGGGCCAACGTCCTGACTTTC.

Here the CDR3 reads CASRYRSGRGETQYF. The CDR3 region has the DNA TGTGCCAGCAGATATAGAAGCGGGAGGGGCGAGACCCAGTACTTC. The chain recombines TRBV7-9 with TRBJ2-5, with TRBD2 identical over 10 bases. V was clipped by 6 bases and J by 5 bases; unmatched bases: 9. Germline CDR1 and CDR2: SEHNR and FQNEAQ (reference sequence). CDR3 length equals 15 residues.

The chain employs TRBV30 and TRBJ1-5; 9 bases line up with TRBD1. Germline-derived CDR1 and CDR2 are GTSNPN and SVGIG (reference sequence). CDR3 length: 14 amino acids. V shed 4 bases, J shed 5 bases, and the junction held 6 bases outside the gene matches. CDR3 sequence reads: CAWTQTGGDQPQHF. DNA of the CDR3: TGTGCCTGGACCCAGACAGGGGGGGATCAGCCCCAGCATTTT.

The chain recombines TRBV10-3 with TRBJ2-3; tentative D call: TRBD1 (6 bases). The CDR3 is made up of 15 amino acids. Germline-derived CDR1 and CDR2 are ENHRY and SYGVKD. The V gene lost 5 bases and the J gene lost 0 bases, with 12 bases spanning the gap. The CDR3 loop is CAISYSQGSTDTQYF. The CDR3 DNA reads as TGTGCCATCAGTTATTCACAGGGCAGCACAGATACGCAGTATTTT.

The rearrangement links TRBV6-6 to TRBJ2-7, with D possibly matching TRBD1 (5 bases). Germline-derived CDR1 and CDR2 are MNHNY and SVGAGI (reference sequence). The CDR3 totals 13 residues. With 5 bases removed from V and 1 base from J, the gap between germline ends came to 9 bases. The CDR3 loop reads CASSHRQSYEQYF. The CDR3 nucleotides are TGTGCCAGCAGTCATAGACAGTCCTACGAGCAGTACTTC.

This clone was observed once. The DNA of the CDR3 is TGCGCCAGCAGCCAAGCGGGACTTAGGGGAGATGGCTACACCTTC. As protein: CASSQAGLRGDGYTF. The J gene is TRBJ1-2, the V gene TRBV4-1; a possible D gene is TRBD1 (5 bases). Germline V gene lookup returns CDR1 MGHRA and CDR2 YSYEKL. V was trimmed by 1 base and J by 6 bases, leaving 15 bases between them. This CDR3 is 15 amino acids long.

This rearrangement joins TRBV2 to TRBJ1-1, with D perhaps TRBD1 (6 bases). This CDR3 region has 15 residues. V was clipped by 4 bases and J by 0 bases, with 12 bases between them. Per the germline V gene, CDR1 is SNHLY and CDR2 is FYNNEI. DNA of the CDR3: TGTGCCAGCAGTGCCGGGACACCTATGAACACTGAAGCTTTCTTT. The encoded protein is CASSAGTPMNTEAFF.

The chain has TRBV5-1 and TRBJ2-7; TRBD1 matches at 8 bases. Germline CDR1 and CDR2: SGHRS and YFSETQ. The CDR3 has 13 residues. V shed 5 bases, J shed 3 bases, and the junction held 4 bases outside the gene matches. The CDR3 spells CASRRTGSYEQYF. The CDR3 nucleotides are TGCGCCAGCAGGCGGACAGGGAGCTACGAGCAGTACTTC.

The chain links TRBV30 to TRBJ2-2; maybe TRBD1 (5 bases). Trimming stripped 4 bases from V and 1 base from J, with 13 bases between. The CDR3 loop spans 15 amino acids. Germline V CDR1 and CDR2: GTSNPN, SVGIG (reference sequence). CDR3 DNA: TGTGCCTGGACCGGAAGGGGCCGGAACACCGGGGAGCTGTTTTTT. Residues: CAWTGRGRNTGELFF.

CDR3 protein: CASRHGGAGGTEAFF. DNA of the CDR3: TGTGCCAGTAGGCATGGAGGGGCCGGTGGCACTGAAGCTTTCTTT. V and J are TRBV19 and TRBJ1-1, with D possibly TRBD1 on 5 matching bases. The germline V and J ends were trimmed by 6 bases and 4 bases, with 18 bases remaining between them. The germline CDR1 and CDR2 sequences are LNHDA and SQIVND (reference sequence). The CDR3 totals 15 residues.

The V and J genes are TRBV2 and TRBJ2-5; D is uncertain. This CDR3 is 11 amino acids long. V was trimmed by 6 bases and J by 2 bases, leaving 4 bases between them. CDR1 is SNHLY, CDR2 FYNNEI, per germline. DNA of the CDR3: TGTGCCAGCAGATTACAAGAGACCCAGTACTTC. Its translation is CASRLQETQYF. The full variable domain, its missing parts supplied by reference TRBV2 and TRBJ2-5, is EPEVTQTPSHQVTQMGQEVILRCVPISNHLYFYWYRQILGQKVEFLVSFYNNEISEKSEIFDDQFSVERPDGSNFTLKIRSTKLEDSAMYFCASRLQETQYFGPGTRLLVL.

This clone was seen once. The chain combines TRBV4-1 with TRBJ2-1; TRBD2 matches 8 bases. CDR3 size: 17 residues. The V gene end was trimmed by 1 base and the J gene end by 7 bases; junction bases not matched to a gene: 12. Germline values: CDR1 MGHRA, CDR2 YSYEKL. CDR3 DNA: TGCGCCAGCAGCCAAGGCAGGGGCGGGAGGAAGTGGAATGAGCAGTTCTTC. Amino acid sequence: CASSQGRGGRKWNEQFF.

This chain links TRBV10-2 with TRBJ1-1; D remains unclear. Trimming removed 0 bases from V and 0 bases from J, with 11 bases in between. The CDR3 runs 16 residues. Germline V gene lookup returns CDR1 WSHSY and CDR2 SAAADI. CDR3 in amino acids: CASSESLLSMNTEAFF. The CDR3 coding sequence is TGCGCCAGCAGTGAGTCCTTACTCTCCATGAACACTGAAGCTTTCTTT.

This rearrangement joins TRBV29-1 to TRBJ2-1, with 10 bases matching TRBD2. Germline V gene lookup returns CDR1 SQVTM and CDR2 ANQGSEA. This CDR3 comprises 12 residues. Here the CDR3 reads CSKRLAGDEQFF. In nucleotides, the CDR3 is TGCAGTAAAAGACTAGCGGGTGATGAGCAGTTCTTC.

V usage is TRBV27 and J usage is TRBJ2-7; 13 positions match TRBD2. The CDR3 consists of 17 residues. The V and J ends lost 3 bases and 2 bases, in that order; junction bases with no gene match: 7. From germline, CDR1 is MNHEY and CDR2 SMNVEV (reference sequence). The CDR3 region is CASSFVRTSGRPYEQYF. The CDR3 DNA reads as TGTGCCAGCAGTTTCGTTCGGACTAGCGGGAGACCCTACGAGCAGTACTTC.

In this sample, this clone turned up a few times. The genes are TRBV6-6 and TRBJ2-1, with D perhaps TRBD1 (6 bases). The germline V gene encodes CDR1 MNHNY and CDR2 SVGAGI (reference sequence). There are 13 residues in the CDR3. V lost 4 bases and J 3 bases, leaving 7 bases between the germline ends. This CDR3 is CASSSDSYNEQFF. CDR3 nucleotides: TGTGCCAGCAGTTCGGACAGCTACAATGAGCAGTTCTTC.

The chain couples TRBV4-2 to TRBJ2-2; the D gene is possibly TRBD1 (6 bases). The CDR3 runs to 16 residues. Trimming pared 4 bases from V and 4 bases from J, leaving 16 bases between. Germline V gene sequence: CDR1 LGHNA, CDR2 YNFKEQ. The CDR3 region is CASSLIQGLLTGELFF. Here the CDR3 DNA reads TGTGCCAGCAGCCTTATCCAGGGGTTACTCACCGGGGAGCTGTTTTTT.

J is TRBJ2-5 and V is TRBV28, with D perhaps TRBD2 (6 bases). There are 15 residues in the CDR3. Trimming pared 8 bases from V and 5 bases from J, leaving 21 bases between. Germline V gene data show CDR1 as MDHEN and CDR2 as SYDVKM. CDR3 sequence reads: CASALAPGVVETQYF. CDR3 in DNA: TGTGCCAGCGCCCTAGCACCGGGGGTTGTCGAGACCCAGTACTTC.

The rearrangement links TRBV15 to TRBJ1-2, with a possible D match to TRBD1 (5 bases). Germline-derived CDR1 and CDR2 are LNHNV and YYDKDF (reference sequence). The V gene lost 0 bases and the J gene lost 8 bases, with 16 bases spanning the gap. This CDR3 comprises 15 residues. The CDR3 nucleotides are TGTGCCACCAGCAGAGATCCCGACAGCTTGGGAGGCTACACCTTC. The encoded protein is CATSRDPDSLGGYTF.

The rearrangement links TRBV7-6 to TRBJ2-3; 9 bases are shared with TRBD2. CDR3 size: 15 residues. Germline CDR1 is SGHVS and CDR2 is FNYEAQ. V gave up 6 bases and J gave up 2 bases; unmatched junction bases: 6. The CDR3 DNA reads as TGTGCCAGCAGACCTACTAGCGGGTACACAGATACGCAGTATTTT. Protein: CASRPTSGYTDTQYF.

V and J are TRBV5-1 and TRBJ2-2; 7 bases align to TRBD2. This CDR3 is 16 amino acids long. Germline values: CDR1 SGHRS, CDR2 YFSETQ. After removal of 0 bases from V and 5 bases from J, the junction contained 7 bases not matched to a gene. CDR3 in DNA: TGCGCCAGCAGCTTGGCGGCGGGAGCGCAAACCGGGGAGCTGTTTTTT. This gives the protein CASSLAAGAQTGELFF.

The V gene is TRBV19, the J gene TRBJ1-4; TRBD1 matches 7 bases. This CDR3 contains 16 residues. The junction had 6 bases not matched to a gene; V was cut back by 5 bases and J by 0 bases. The V gene's germline CDR1 is LNHDA and CDR2 SQIVND (reference sequence). The CDR3 DNA sequence: TGTGCCAGTAGTCCCGAGGGGGCGGCAACTAATGAAAAACTGTTTTTT. Protein product: CASSPEGAATNEKLFF. Supplemented by reference TRBV19 and TRBJ1-4, the full variable domain reads DGGITQSPKYLFRKEGQNVTLSCEQNLNHDAMYWYRQDPGQGLRLIYYSQIVNDFQKGDIAEGYSVSREKKESFPLTVTSAQKNPTAFYLCASSPEGAATNEKLFFGSGTQLSVL.

The rearrangement uses TRBV11-2 and TRBJ1-2, with D tentatively TRBD1 (5 bases). The CDR3 contains 17 residues. The germline gives CDR1 SGHAT, CDR2 FQNNGV. Trimming took 3 bases from V and 1 from J, leaving 18 bases between them. The CDR3 loop is CASSFQLPGGVNYGYTF. CDR3 DNA sequence: TGTGCCAGCAGCTTCCAACTCCCGGGGGGGGTTAACTATGGCTACACCTTC.